The clone carrying this TCR beta chain was seen more than once but under ten times. This specimen comes from a study of blood T cell repertoires in COVID-19. At the level of the study: There were acute and convalescent COVID-19 samples, and they came from the United States, Italy and Spain.

The trim removed 3 bases at V and 2 bases at J, leaving 4 bases unmatched. This CDR3 spans 16 amino acids. Germline assignment: CDR1 LNHNV and CDR2 YYDKDF (reference sequence). Only in-frame clones appear in the TCRdb table, and some are missing; sequencing was by immunoSEQ multiplex PCR. The data hold about 53,000 clones, with approximately 84% observed a single time. The sequence derives from a human donor in a cohort sampled during active COVID-19. Sequences were obtained from peripheral blood. The chain is built from TRBV15 and TRBJ2-1; TRBD2 matches at 10 bases. CDR3 loop: CATSSRLAGAYNEQFF. In DNA form, the CDR3 reads TGTGCCACCAGCAGCCGACTAGCGGGTGCCTACAATGAGCAGTTCTTC.